This T cell receptor (beta chain) was sequenced in a study of OX40 agonist ivuxolimab in advanced cancers. Study-level information: From about 20 to 79 years was the age range, with a mean of around 56 years, and approximately 80% were male. Study observations and caveats: Both CD4+ and CD8+ T cell populations in blood had undergone clonal expansion by week 6 at 0.1 to 3.0 mg/kg.

Only in-frame clones appear in the TCRdb table, and some are missing; sequencing was by immunoSEQ multiplex PCR. The table has under 20,000 clones, approximately 79% seen once. From germline, CDR1 is KGHSH and CDR2 LQKENI. The CDR3 consists of 15 residues. V lost 4 bases, J lost 4 bases, and 9 bases stayed unmatched. Comments on this clone: Its antigen is as yet unknown.

V usage is TRBV18 and J usage is TRBJ2-7; 8 bases line up with TRBD1. The clonotype comes from an adult with an advanced solid tumor such as melanoma, head and neck, liver or kidney cancer. The sample consisted of CD4+ or CD8+ T cells sorted from blood, taken in a trial of the OX40 agonist ivuxolimab. This chain's CDR3 is CASSLAAGQGYEQYF. CDR3 bases: TGTGCCAGCTCACTCGCCGCAGGACAGGGTTACGAGCAGTACTTC.